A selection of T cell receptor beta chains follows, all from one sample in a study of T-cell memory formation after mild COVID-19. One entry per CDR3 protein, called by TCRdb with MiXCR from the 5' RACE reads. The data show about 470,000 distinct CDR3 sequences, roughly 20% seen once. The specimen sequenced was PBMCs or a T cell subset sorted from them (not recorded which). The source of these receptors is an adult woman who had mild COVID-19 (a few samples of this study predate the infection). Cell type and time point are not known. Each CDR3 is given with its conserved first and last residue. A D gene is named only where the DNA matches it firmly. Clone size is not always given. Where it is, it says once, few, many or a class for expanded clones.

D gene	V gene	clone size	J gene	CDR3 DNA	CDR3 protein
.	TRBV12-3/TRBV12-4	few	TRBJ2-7	TGTGCCAGCAGTCCCTCTGGGGGAGGCTACGAGCAGTACTTC	CASSPSGGGYEQYF
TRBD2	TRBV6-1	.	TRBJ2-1	TGTGCCAGCAGGCCTAGCGGGGTTTACAATGAGCAGTTCTTC	CASRPSGVYNEQFF
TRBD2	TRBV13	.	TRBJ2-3	TGTGCCAGCAGCTTATCCCCACGGCGCACTAGCGCCGCAGATACGCAGTATTTT	CASSLSPRRTSAADTQYF
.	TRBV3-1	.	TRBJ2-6	TGTGCCAGCAGCCAAGAGGGCACCAGACTCTCTGGGGCCAACGTCCTGACTTTC	CASSQEGTRLSGANVLTF
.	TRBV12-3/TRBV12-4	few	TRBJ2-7	TGTGCCAGCAGTTTAGGGCAGGGACTTTCCTACGAGCAGTACTTC	CASSLGQGLSYEQYF
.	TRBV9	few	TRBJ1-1	TGTGCCAGCAGCGTAATTATGAACACTGAAGCTTTCTTT	CASSVIMNTEAFF
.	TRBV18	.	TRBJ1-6	TGTGCCAGCTCACCACAGCCCTTCTATCTTGGATATAATTCACCCCTCCACTTT	CASSPQPFYLGYNSPLHF
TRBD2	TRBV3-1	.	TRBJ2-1	TGTGCCAGCAGCCAAGACACAGCGGGATACAATGAGCAGTTCTTC	CASSQDTAGYNEQFF
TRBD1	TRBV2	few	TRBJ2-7	TGTGCCAGCAGTGAAGAACCAGGGGGCGGCTACGAGCAGTACTTC	CASSEEPGGGYEQYF
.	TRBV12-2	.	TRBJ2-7	TGTGCAAGTCGCTTCCGCGGGGCTTACGAGCAGTACTTC	CASRFRGAYEQYF
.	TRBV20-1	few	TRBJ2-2	TGCAGTGCCCAGCCGGACCACACCGGGGAGCTGTTTTTT	CSAQPDHTGELFF
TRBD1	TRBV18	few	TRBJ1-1	TGTGCCAGCTCATCAATCGACAGGGGCACTGAAGCTTTCTTT	CASSSIDRGTEAFF
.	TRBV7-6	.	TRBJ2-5	TGTGCCAGCAGCTTACTAGACTACGAGACCCAGTACTTC	CASSLLDYETQYF
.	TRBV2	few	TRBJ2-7	TGTGCCAGCAGTGAAGGTATGACGTACGAGCAGTACTTC	CASSEGMTYEQYF
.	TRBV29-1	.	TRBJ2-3	TGCAGCGTTGTAGACCGGGAGAGCACAGATACGCAGTATTTT	CSVVDRESTDTQYF
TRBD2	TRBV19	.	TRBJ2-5	TGTGCCAGTAGTATACCGACTAGCGTTGAGACCCAGTACTTC	CASSIPTSVETQYF
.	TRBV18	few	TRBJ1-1	TGTGCCAGCTCACCGATATCAGGGGTTGGCACTGAAGCTTTCTTT	CASSPISGVGTEAFF
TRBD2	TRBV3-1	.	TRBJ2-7	TGTGCCAGCAGCCGCGGACTAGCGGAGACCTACGAGCAGTACTTC	CASSRGLAETYEQYF
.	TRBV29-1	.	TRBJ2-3	TGCAGCGTTGCTGACGGGACAGATACGCAGTATTTT	CSVADGTDTQYF
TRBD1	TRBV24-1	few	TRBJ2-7	TGTGCCACCGGACAGGGGGATGAGCAGTACTTC	CATGQGDEQYF
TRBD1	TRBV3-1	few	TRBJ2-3	TGTGCCAGCAGCCAAACCAGACAGGGCCCCACAGATACGCAGTATTTT	CASSQTRQGPTDTQYF
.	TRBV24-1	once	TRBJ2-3	TGTGCCACCAGTGATCACCCGCCGGGGAATACGCAGTATTTT	CATSDHPPGNTQYF
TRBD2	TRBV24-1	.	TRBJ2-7	TGTGCCACCAGTGACCTTGGACTAGCGGGAAATCCATACGAGCAGTACTTC	CATSDLGLAGNPYEQYF
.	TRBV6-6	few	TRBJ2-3	TGTGCCAGCGCGGGACTTGGAGGGGGCACAGATACGCAGTATTTT	CASAGLGGGTDTQYF
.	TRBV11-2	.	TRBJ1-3	TGTGCCAGCAGGGGGACGGGCTCTGGAAACACCATATATTTT	CASRGTGSGNTIYF
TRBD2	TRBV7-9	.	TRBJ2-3	TGTGCCAGCAGCTCAGGAAAAGCATTGCGGGAGGTCGTAGATACGCAGTATTTT	CASSSGKALREVVDTQYF
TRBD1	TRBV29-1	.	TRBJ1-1	TGCAGCGTTGAATTACACAGGGGGGAGAACACTGAAGCTTTCTTT	CSVELHRGENTEAFF
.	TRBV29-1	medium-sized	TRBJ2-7	TGCAGCGTTGAAGATTATGGGGCTCGGTACTTC	CSVEDYGARYF
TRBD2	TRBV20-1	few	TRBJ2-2	TGCAGTGCTCTAGGGACTAGCACCGGGGAGCTGTTTTTT	CSALGTSTGELFF
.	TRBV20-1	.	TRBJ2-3	TGCAGTGCCCCCGTCGCTGGGCGGGGCACAGATACGCAGTATTTT	CSAPVAGRGTDTQYF
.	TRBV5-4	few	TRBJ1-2	TGTGCCAGCAGCCGCGGAGGAGGCTACACCTTC	CASSRGGGYTF
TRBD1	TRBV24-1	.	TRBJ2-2	TGTGCCACCATGGGGACAGGGACCACCGGGGAGCTGTTTTTT	CATMGTGTTGELFF
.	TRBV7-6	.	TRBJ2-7	TGTGCCAGCAGCCCCGGGGGAAGTCATCACTACGAGCAGTACTTC	CASSPGGSHHYEQYF
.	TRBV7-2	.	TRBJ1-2	TGTGCCAGCAGCTTAGGGACTGCGGGTGACGGCTACACCTTC	CASSLGTAGDGYTF
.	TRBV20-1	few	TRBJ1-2	TGCAGTGCTAGCCAAACGGGCGAAGACTATGGCTACACCTTC	CSASQTGEDYGYTF
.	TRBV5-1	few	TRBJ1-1	TGCGCCAGCAGCTTGGCCAGTGGGGCTGAAGCTTTCTTT	CASSLASGAEAFF
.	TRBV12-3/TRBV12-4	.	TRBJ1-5	TGTGCCAGCAGCGGACCGCATGTCAATCAGCCCCAGCATTTT	CASSGPHVNQPQHF
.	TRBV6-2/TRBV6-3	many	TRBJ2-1	TGTGCCAGCAAGGGGCTAGCCAAGAATGAGCAGTTCTTC	CASKGLAKNEQFF
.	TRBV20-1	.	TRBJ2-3	TGCAGTGCTAGGTACGGTAGCACCGATACGCAGTATTTT	CSARYGSTDTQYF
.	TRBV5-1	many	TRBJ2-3	TGCGCCAGCAGCTTAGGCAGGGGCCGACCCCGCACAGATACGCAGTATTTT	CASSLGRGRPRTDTQYF
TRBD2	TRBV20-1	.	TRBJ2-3	TGCAGTGCTAGTCCAAATAGCGGGTCAACTAGCACAGATACGCAGTATTTT	CSASPNSGSTSTDTQYF
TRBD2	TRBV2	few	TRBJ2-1	TGTGCCAGCAGTGAGGAAGCGGGAGGGCGAAGTGAGCAGTTCTTC	CASSEEAGGRSEQFF
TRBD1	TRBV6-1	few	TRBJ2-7	TGTGCCAGCAGTGCTTCCGGGACAGGGGCTCGCGAGCAGTACTTC	CASSASGTGAREQYF
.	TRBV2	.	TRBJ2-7	TGTGCCAGCAGTGTCCCCACTCTCCAGGACTCTCGGGACGACGAGCAGTACTTC	CASSVPTLQDSRDDEQYF
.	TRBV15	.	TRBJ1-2	TGTGCCACCAGCAGAGATGGTGGGGTTAACTATGGCTACACCTTC	CATSRDGGVNYGYTF
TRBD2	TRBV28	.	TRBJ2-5	TGTGCCAGCAGTTCCGGACTAGCTTGGGGCCAAGAGACCCAGTACTTC	CASSSGLAWGQETQYF
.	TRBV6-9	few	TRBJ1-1	TGTGCCAGCAGGAGGGGGGCCAGCACTGAAGCTTTCTTT	CASRRGASTEAFF
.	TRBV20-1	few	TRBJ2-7	TGCAGTGCTAGAGATTGGGCCGCGCACGAGCAGTACTTC	CSARDWAAHEQYF
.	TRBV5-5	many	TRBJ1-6	TGTGCCAGCAGCTTGGATCCGGCCAACCCTTATTCACCCCTCCACTTT	CASSLDPANPYSPLHF
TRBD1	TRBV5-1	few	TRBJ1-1	TGCGCCAGCAGCTTGGATGGACAGGGGGCTGATGAAGCTTTCTTT	CASSLDGQGADEAFF
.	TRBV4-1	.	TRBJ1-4	TGCGCCAGCAACCGACCGGGGGTTGCTAAAAATGAAAAACTGTTTTTT	CASNRPGVAKNEKLFF